Listed below are T cell receptor beta chains from one sample, sequenced in a study of T cell clonotyping in hematopoietic cell transplantation. Libraries were prepared by immunoSEQ multiplex PCR; TCRdb keeps only in-frame clonotypes and omits some of them. The sample has over 10,000 clones; around four fifths are singletons. The sample was peripheral blood mononuclear cells, taken before stem cell transplant. The receptors here all came from a man aged 60-69 years with acute myeloid leukemia. Some clones in this sample may be carry-over from other donors' samples. Each CDR3 is given with its conserved first and last residue. A D gene is named only where the DNA matches it firmly. Size is stated for part of the rows, as once, few or many counts, or as a class when the clone is expanded.

D gene: .
V gene: TRBV15
J gene: TRBJ1-4
clone size: .
CDR3 protein: CATSSRGGDEKLFF
CDR3 DNA: TGTGCCACCAGCAGCAGAGGGGGGGATGAAAAACTGTTTTTT

D gene: TRBD1
V gene: TRBV15
J gene: TRBJ1-5
clone size: .
CDR3 protein: CATRTGGAQPQHF
CDR3 DNA: TGTGCCACCAGGACAGGGGGTGCTCAGCCCCAGCATTTT

D gene: TRBD1
V gene: TRBV9
J gene: TRBJ1-2
clone size: once
CDR3 protein: CASSEGQGANYGYTF
CDR3 DNA: TGTGCCAGCAGCGAGGGACAGGGGGCTAACTATGGCTACACCTTC

D gene: .
V gene: TRBV9
J gene: TRBJ2-3
clone size: once
CDR3 protein: CASSKRVGDVGTDTQYF
CDR3 DNA: TGTGCCAGCAGCAAACGGGTGGGGGACGTCGGCACAGATACGCAGTATTTT

D gene: TRBD1
V gene: TRBV9
J gene: TRBJ1-6
clone size: .
CDR3 protein: CASNSGQGNSPLHF
CDR3 DNA: TGTGCCAGCAACTCAGGACAGGGAAATTCACCCCTCCACTTT

D gene: TRBD1
V gene: TRBV2
J gene: TRBJ2-7
clone size: once
CDR3 protein: CARGSGQGEEQYF
CDR3 DNA: TGTGCCAGGGGATCGGGACAGGGGGAAGAGCAGTACTTC

D gene: TRBD1
V gene: TRBV29-1
J gene: TRBJ1-1
clone size: medium-sized
CDR3 protein: CSAQGAAEAFF
CDR3 DNA: TGCAGCGCCCAGGGGGCAGCTGAAGCTTTCTTT

D gene: TRBD1
V gene: TRBV16
J gene: TRBJ2-5
clone size: .
CDR3 protein: CASSQSVDRAGETQYF
CDR3 DNA: TGTGCCAGCAGCCAATCGGTGGACAGGGCGGGAGAGACCCAGTACTTC

D gene: .
V gene: TRBV4-2
J gene: TRBJ2-4
clone size: .
CDR3 protein: CASSQVGMVGGTGDIQYF
CDR3 DNA: TGTGCCAGCAGCCAAGTGGGCATGGTTGGGGGCACGGGCGACATTCAGTACTTC

D gene: .
V gene: TRBV4-3
J gene: TRBJ2-7
clone size: .
CDR3 protein: CASSQGSAGASYEQYF
CDR3 DNA: TGCGCCAGCAGCCAAGGGAGCGCAGGGGCATCCTACGAGCAGTACTTC

D gene: .
V gene: TRBV23-1
J gene: TRBJ1-3
clone size: .
CDR3 protein: CASSHFRDPGNTIYF
CDR3 DNA: TGCGCCAGCAGTCATTTCAGGGACCCTGGAAACACCATATATTTT

D gene: .
V gene: TRBV4-2
J gene: TRBJ2-1
clone size: .
CDR3 protein: CASSQVLYNEQFF
CDR3 DNA: TGTGCCAGCAGCCAAGTCCTATACAATGAGCAGTTCTTC

D gene: .
V gene: TRBV15
J gene: TRBJ1-4
clone size: .
CDR3 protein: CATSRAPTGGSEKLFF
CDR3 DNA: TGTGCCACCAGCAGAGCCCCGACGGGGGGGAGTGAAAAACTGTTTTTT

D gene: TRBD1
V gene: TRBV6-5
J gene: TRBJ2-7
clone size: .
CDR3 protein: CASSYSFGQGAYEQYF
CDR3 DNA: TGTGCCAGCAGTTACTCGTTCGGGCAGGGGGCCTACGAGCAGTACTTC

D gene: .
V gene: TRBV18
J gene: TRBJ2-1
clone size: .
CDR3 protein: CASSLYDEQFF
CDR3 DNA: TGTGCCAGCTCACTTTATGATGAGCAGTTCTTC

D gene: TRBD2
V gene: TRBV9
J gene: TRBJ2-2
clone size: once
CDR3 protein: CASSASGGNTGELFF
CDR3 DNA: TGTGCCAGCAGCGCTAGCGGGGGGAACACCGGGGAGCTGTTTTTT

D gene: TRBD2
V gene: TRBV25-1
J gene: TRBJ2-5
clone size: .
CDR3 protein: CASRLTSGAQTQYF
CDR3 DNA: TGTGCCAGCAGACTGACTAGCGGGGCTCAGACCCAGTACTTC

D gene: TRBD1
V gene: TRBV5-1
J gene: TRBJ1-2
clone size: .
CDR3 protein: CASTYGGTGAYGYTF
CDR3 DNA: TGCGCCAGCACTTATGGAGGGACAGGGGCCTATGGCTACACCTTC